This T cell receptor (beta chain) was retrieved from a study of blood T cell repertoires in COVID-19. About the study: The origin of the acute and convalescent COVID-19 samples was the United States, Italy and Spain.

Grouping used clinical history reported by participants in a survey and questionnaire. Under the authors' procedure: Reference gene primer amplification gave estimated nucleated cell counts. Clones were read by immunoSEQ multiplex PCR, and TCRdb kept only the in-frame ones, dropping some. D and trimming were read from the DNA, whereas the V and J calls and clone size are those reported in that table. Of hundreds of thousands of clones in the sample, over 80% are singletons; the top ten hold 1.5% to 2%. The V end was cut by 5 bases, the J end by 6 bases, with 11 bases between. CDR3 length: 13 residues. Germline loops: CDR1 SNHLY, CDR2 FYNNEI.

The chain employs TRBV2 and TRBJ1-5; no firm D call. Sequencing was carried out using PBMCs or T cells enriched from blood (not recorded which). The TCR comes from a woman in her late teens or twenties who had recovered from COVID-19. This CDR3 reads CASSLEASQPQHF. CDR3 coding DNA: TGTGCCAGCAGTCTCGAAGCCTCTCAGCCCCAGCATTTT.